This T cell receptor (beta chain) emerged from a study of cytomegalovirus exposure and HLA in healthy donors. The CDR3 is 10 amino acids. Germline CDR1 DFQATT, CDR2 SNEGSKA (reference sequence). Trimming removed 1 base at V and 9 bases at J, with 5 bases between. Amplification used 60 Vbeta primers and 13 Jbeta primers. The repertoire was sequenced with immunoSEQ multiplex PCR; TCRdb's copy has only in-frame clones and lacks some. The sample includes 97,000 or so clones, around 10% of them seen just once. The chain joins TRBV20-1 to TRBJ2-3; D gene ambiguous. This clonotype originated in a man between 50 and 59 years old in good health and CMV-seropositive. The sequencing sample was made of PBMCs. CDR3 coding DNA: TGCAGTGCTAGAGGCGGCACGCAGTATTTT. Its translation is CSARGGTQYF.